This paragraph covers one TCR gamma chain sequence. The antigen is undetermined. Within the sample, other DNA sequences also encode this same CDR3. The template was reverse-transcribed extracted RNA. CDR3 amplicons came from multiplex PCR with pooled V-gene forward and constant-region reverse primers. TCRdb fed the multiplex PCR reads to CATT. Of 30,000 to 45,000 gamma-chain clones in the sample, over 20% were seen once. This specimen belongs to a study of Vδ1+ human thymocytes. Notes on the study in general: Highly polyclonal TRG and TRD repertoires with Gaussian CDR3 length distributions appeared in thymus.

Germline values: CDR1 EGSNGY, CDR2 YDSYNSKV. V lost 0 bases to trimming and J lost 3 bases; unmatched junction nucleotides: 8. The CDR3 sequence is 15 residues long. Sequencing was done on a sample of Vdelta1+ gamma-delta thymocytes from the thymus. Subset in this sample: FACS-sorted CD3+ TCRalphabeta- TCRVdelta1+ TCRVdelta2- thymocytes. This rearrangement joins TRGV2 to TRGJ1 or TRGJ2. The TCR was taken from a girl under three years old who had congenital heart surgery. The CDR3 is CATWDGPPSYYKKLF. The DNA of the CDR3 is TGTGCCACCTGGGACGGGCCCCCTAGTTATTATAAGAAACTCTTT.